What follows are 11 T cell receptor beta chains derived from one specimen sequenced in a study of cytomegalovirus exposure and HLA in healthy donors. The data were produced by immunoSEQ multiplex PCR, yet TCRdb's version contains in-frame clones alone and is incomplete. The sample shows 150,000 to 250,000 clones, about 79% of them seen only once. Sequences were obtained from PBMCs. The receptors here all came from a woman in her 30s in good health and CMV-seropositive.

V and J are TRBV5-6 and TRBJ1-2; weak D call: TRBD1 (5 bases). The CDR3 is 16 amino acids. The germline CDR1 and CDR2 sequences are SGHDT and YYEEEE. The V end lost 1 base, the J end lost 2 bases, and 15 bases lay between the germline ends. In nucleotides, the CDR3 is TGTGCCAGCAGCTTGCAAGTCTCAGGGATCAACTATGGCTACACCTTC. This gives the protein CASSLQVSGINYGYTF.

The chain combines TRBV27 with TRBJ2-2; D possibly corresponds to TRBD2 (6 bases). This CDR3 comprises 17 residues. Per the germline V gene, CDR1 is MNHEY and CDR2 is SMNVEV (reference sequence). Trimming pared 2 bases from V and 1 base from J, leaving 14 bases between. CDR3 loop: CASSLGPRGLNTGELFF. The DNA of the CDR3 is TGTGCCAGCAGTTTAGGGCCGCGGGGTTTGAACACCGGGGAGCTGTTTTTT.

The genes are TRBV7-2 and TRBJ2-3; 11 nucleotides line up with TRBD1. V dropped 0 bases and J dropped 2; count of bases not matched to a gene: 1. The germline CDR1 and CDR2 sequences are SGHTA and FQGNSA. The CDR3 sequence is 16 residues long. In nucleotides, the CDR3 is TGTGCCAGCAGCTTAGCCGGACAGGGGGCCACAGATACGCAGTATTTT. Its protein product is CASSLAGQGATDTQYF.

This clone is a singleton in its sample. The V gene is TRBV7-6, the J gene TRBJ2-5, with TRBD1 matching 7 bases. Germline V CDR1 and CDR2: SGHVS, FNYEAQ. Trimming cost V 5 bases and J 4 bases; bases outside gene matches: 7. The CDR3 is made up of 14 amino acids. CDR3 in amino acids: CASSPLRGRETQYF. The CDR3 DNA reads as TGTGCCAGCAGCCCGCTGAGGGGGCGAGAGACCCAGTACTTC.

This clone was counted a single time. CDR3 loop: CASRTQGYEQYF. In DNA, the CDR3 is TGTGCCAGCAGAACACAGGGTTACGAGCAGTACTTC. The chain recombines TRBV6-5 with TRBJ2-7; maybe TRBD1 (6 bases). Looked up from germline, CDR1 is MNHEY and CDR2 is SVGAGI. The CDR3 consists of 12 residues. Trimming pared 6 bases from V and 4 bases from J, leaving 10 bases between.

This clone has just one count. The rearrangement uses TRBV5-1 and TRBJ2-3; D is perhaps TRBD2 (5 bases). The germline V gene encodes CDR1 SGHRS and CDR2 YFSETQ. The CDR3 is made up of 15 amino acids. The V gene lost 5 bases and the J gene lost 0 bases, with 13 bases spanning the gap. CDR3 protein: CASRVQEVSTDTQYF. The CDR3 nucleotides read TGCGCCAGCAGAGTGCAGGAGGTTAGCACAGATACGCAGTATTTT.

This clone was picked up one time. The chain links TRBV27 to TRBJ1-2; TRBD1 aligns across 8 bases. The CDR3 is 13 residues long. Germline lookup yields CDR1 MNHEY and CDR2 SMNVEV (reference sequence). Germline trimming cut 2 bases from V and 6 bases from J; bases unmatched to any gene: 2. CDR3 residues: CASSLQGANGYTF. DNA for the CDR3: TGTGCCAGCAGTTTACAGGGGGCCAATGGCTACACCTTC.

The CDR3 DNA reads as TGTGCCAGCAGCCAAGGCGCGAGTCGAGAGACCCAGTACTTC. Translation: CASSQGASRETQYF. The chain couples TRBV4-2 to TRBJ2-5; D unresolved. The ends were cut back, 1 base at V and 4 bases at J, with 10 bases in the middle. In germline, CDR1 is LGHNA, CDR2 YNFKEQ. The CDR3 sequence is 14 residues long.

The chain couples TRBV7-3 to TRBJ2-5; TRBD2 matches 7 bases. From germline, CDR1 is SGHTA and CDR2 FQGTGA. Trimming cost V 5 bases and J 2 bases; bases outside gene matches: 2. The CDR3 runs 13 residues. DNA for the CDR3: TGTGCCAGCAGCCGGGGGGAGCAAGAGACCCAGTACTTC. Amino acid sequence: CASSRGEQETQYF.

V is TRBV6-6 and J is TRBJ2-7; tentative D call: TRBD2 (5 bases). The V end lost 5 bases, the J end lost 3 bases, and 8 bases lay between the germline ends. The CDR3 totals 12 residues. Germline V CDR1 and CDR2: MNHNY, SVGAGI (reference sequence). DNA of the CDR3: TGTGCCAGCAGTGAGGGTAACTACGAGCAGTACTTC. Protein: CASSEGNYEQYF.

The chain is built from TRBV19 and TRBJ2-5, with 8 positions matching TRBD1. J lost 5 bases, V lost 4 bases, and 6 bases had no gene match. The germline V gene has CDR1 LNHDA and CDR2 SQIVND (reference sequence). The length of the CDR3 is 14 residues. This chain's CDR3 is CASSTTGVGETQYF. CDR3 sequence (DNA): TGTGCCAGTAGTACGACAGGGGTTGGGGAGACCCAGTACTTC.